The rows below give T cell receptor beta chains drawn from one sample of a study of vaccination and CD4 T cells after COVID-19. TCRdb itself ran the PCR reads through MiXCR, one entry per CDR3 protein. The sample has 25,000 or so distinct CDR3 sequences, roughly 38% seen once. Their specific antigens are unknown. The sample here was CD4+ T cells from blood, cultured in vitro, taken about 7 months after SARS-CoV-2 vaccination. The receptors here all came from a human donor who had recovered from COVID-19. CDR3s include the opening cysteine and the closing phenylalanine or tryptophan. Each record gives: clone size, J gene, D gene, V gene, CDR3 protein, CDR3 DNA. A D gene is named only where the DNA matches it firmly. A row's size may be missing; if present it is once, few, many or a size class.

>.|TRBJ2-7|.|TRBV2
CASSANFGLEQYF
TGTGCCAGCAGCGCCAACTTTGGGCTCGAGCAGTACTTC
>.|TRBJ1-1|.|TRBV18
CASSREGPNTEAFF
TGTGCCAGCTCACGTGAAGGGCCCAACACTGAAGCTTTCTTT
>few|TRBJ2-7|TRBD2|TRBV6-2/TRBV6-3
CASSAAYSSGYEQYF
TGTGCCAGCAGCGCGGCGTACTCTAGCGGATACGAGCAGTACTTC
>.|TRBJ2-1|.|TRBV24-1
CATSDSLRTDEQFF
TGTGCCACCAGTGATTCACTCCGGACCGATGAGCAGTTCTTC
>few|TRBJ2-1|TRBD1|TRBV6-1
CASSRDRGVNNEQFF
TGTGCCAGCAGTCGGGACAGGGGGGTAAACAATGAGCAGTTCTTC
>.|TRBJ1-1|.|TRBV30
CAWTKIGGDEAFF
TGTGCCTGGACCAAAATTGGGGGCGATGAAGCTTTCTTT
>.|TRBJ1-2|.|TRBV6-1
CASRVKVRGQSGYTF
TGTGCCAGCAGAGTTAAGGTCCGGGGGCAGTCTGGCTACACCTTC
>few|TRBJ2-4|.|TRBV6-1
CASTDEGRLAKNIQYF
TGTGCCAGCACCGACGAAGGGAGGTTAGCCAAAAACATTCAGTACTTC
>few|TRBJ2-5|TRBD2|TRBV15
CATSTLGRGTQETQYF
TGTGCCACCAGCACCCTGGGGCGGGGGACTCAAGAGACCCAGTACTTC
>few|TRBJ1-1|TRBD1|TRBV7-2
CASSPQTGREAFF
TGTGCCAGCAGCCCTCAGACAGGGCGTGAAGCTTTCTTT
>few|TRBJ2-1|.|TRBV21-1
CASSKPGLADDEQFF
TGTGCCAGCAGCAAACCCGGACTAGCGGATGATGAGCAGTTCTTC
>.|TRBJ2-2|TRBD2|TRBV20-1
CSAARLAGANTGELFF
TGCAGTGCTGCCCGACTAGCGGGAGCGAACACCGGGGAGCTGTTTTTT
>.|TRBJ2-1|TRBD2|TRBV29-1
CSAETSAHSYNEQFF
TGCAGCGCTGAGACTAGCGCTCACTCCTACAATGAGCAGTTCTTC
>few|TRBJ1-2|.|TRBV19
CASIPVVGNYGYTF
TGTGCCAGTATCCCTGTGGTGGGTAACTATGGCTACACCTTC
>few|TRBJ1-1|.|TRBV15
CATSRAQGEAFF
TGTGCCACCAGCAGAGCTCAGGGCGAAGCTTTCTTT
>.|TRBJ2-7|TRBD1|TRBV28
CASIRGQGDTYEQYF
TGTGCCAGCATTCGGGGACAGGGGGATACCTACGAGCAGTACTTC
>.|TRBJ2-5|TRBD2|TRBV9
CASSVGGVAGETQYF
TGTGCCAGCAGCGTAGGGGGAGTAGCGGGAGAGACCCAGTACTTC
>.|TRBJ1-2|.|TRBV28
CASSLLTAYGYTF
TGTGCCAGCAGTCTATTAACAGCCTATGGCTACACCTTC
>few|TRBJ2-1|.|TRBV6-4
CASSGGLNEQFF
TGTGCCAGCAGTGGAGGTCTCAATGAGCAGTTCTTC
>few|TRBJ2-5|TRBD2|TRBV20-1
CSASASGTFETQYF
TGCAGTGCTAGTGCTAGCGGGACTTTCGAGACCCAGTACTTC
>.|TRBJ2-2|TRBD2|TRBV11-3
CASSLRTSHDTGELFF
TGTGCCAGCAGCTTACGGACTAGCCACGATACCGGGGAGCTGTTTTTT
>.|TRBJ2-1|TRBD2|TRBV20-1
CSARDGGSDNEQFF
TGCAGTGCTAGAGACGGCGGGAGCGATAATGAGCAGTTCTTC
>few|TRBJ1-6|.|TRBV20-1
CSASLGQENSPLHF
TGCAGTGCTAGTTTGGGGCAGGAGAATTCACCCCTCCACTTT
>.|TRBJ2-2|TRBD2|TRBV7-9
CAPSFYRAGGTGELFF
TGTGCCCCAAGTTTCTACAGGGCGGGAGGCACCGGGGAGCTGTTTTTT
>few|TRBJ2-5|.|TRBV7-6
CASSFNKETQYF
TGTGCCAGCAGCTTCAACAAAGAGACCCAGTACTTC
>.|TRBJ2-7|.|TRBV4-3
CASSQVGRETHEQYF
TGCGCCAGCAGCCAAGTGGGCAGGGAAACCCACGAGCAGTACTTC
>.|TRBJ2-7|.|TRBV7-2
CASSHRVGGYEQYF
TGTGCCAGCAGCCATAGGGTCGGGGGCTACGAGCAGTACTTC
>.|TRBJ2-7|.|TRBV7-9
CASSPNSLRAPSYEQYF
TGTGCCAGCAGCCCCAATTCCTTGAGGGCGCCATCCTACGAGCAGTACTTC
>.|TRBJ2-3|.|TRBV18
CASSEQGSDTQYF
TGTGCCAGCTCAGAACAGGGCTCAGATACGCAGTATTTT
>few|TRBJ1-1|.|TRBV28
CAIGTVNTEAFF
TGTGCCATCGGGACGGTGAACACTGAAGCTTTCTTT
>medium-sized|TRBJ1-6|.|TRBV7-3
CASSLVNGSPLHF
TGTGCCAGCAGCTTAGTCAACGGTTCACCCCTCCACTTT
>few|TRBJ2-3|.|TRBV7-8
CASSPGQSTDTQYF
TGTGCCAGCAGCCCAGGGCAAAGCACAGATACGCAGTATTTT
>few|TRBJ1-1|.|TRBV19
CASSPRAGTLNTEAFF
TGTGCCAGTAGTCCCCGAGCGGGAACATTGAACACTGAAGCTTTCTTT
>.|TRBJ2-7|.|TRBV20-1
CSARDAVFNLQYF
TGCAGTGCTAGAGATGCGGTCTTTAACCTTCAGTACTTC
>.|TRBJ2-3|TRBD1|TRBV28
CASSPGTGGTDTQYF
TGTGCCAGCAGCCCCGGGACAGGGGGCACAGATACGCAGTATTTT
>.|TRBJ2-3|TRBD1|TRBV19
CASSIASGTGVTDTQYF
TGTGCCAGTAGTATAGCCTCTGGGACAGGGGTGACAGATACGCAGTATTTT
>.|TRBJ1-5|.|TRBV12-3/TRBV12-4
CASSLDGGNQPQHF
TGTGCCAGCAGTTTGGACGGGGGGAATCAGCCCCAGCATTTT